This TCR beta chain is from a study of human T cells and chemical hapten exposure. Notes on the study in general: Controls had significantly fewer large CDR3 similarity clusters than were formed by expanded TCRs.

As concerns this clonotype: Its antigen is undetermined.

The CDR3 has 14 amino acids. Between the trimmed V and J ends, which lost 0 bases and 4 bases, there was a span of 10 bases. Per germline, CDR1 MNHEY and CDR2 SVGAGI. The library gave individual cDNA molecules unique molecular identifiers. TCRdb independently ran MiXCR on the RACE reads; one entry per CDR3 protein. There are more than 95,000 distinct CDR3 sequences in the sample; 9% to 13% occur only once, and about 1.4% lies in the top ten. Specified time point: patch test 1, 2 weeks after DPC sensitization. Documented treatment: therapeutic diphenylcyclopropenone sensitization with weekly scalp DPC. People who gave samples had alopecia, were 18 to 70 years old, and were suitable for DPC.

Specimen: whole blood, collected in connection with sensitization to the hapten diphenylcyclopropenone (DPC). The receptor was derived from a woman between 45 and 65 years old with alopecia areata. Some clones in this sample may be carry-over from other donors' samples. The chain carries TRBV6-5 and TRBJ2-7; no firm D call. Written as DNA, the CDR3 is TGTGCCAGCAGTTACTCGAATGACCCATACGAGCAGTACTTC. Amino acid sequence: CASSYSNDPYEQYF.